This T cell receptor beta chain was obtained from a study of CD4 T cells in relation to SARS-CoV-2 and coronaviruses. Findings of the study overall: Samples before the pandemic and after infection were not matched within any donor. About 65% of donors had memory CD4+ clonotypes crossrecognizing SARS-CoV-2 and common cold coronavirus spike.

Deep TCR-beta sequencing used DNA from uncultured naive and memory CD4+ T cells. Measured with immunoSEQ multiplex PCR; TCRdb has only the in-frame clones, and not every one. The table has some 65,000 clones, about 90% seen once. The CDR3 loop spans 15 amino acids. The ends were cut back, 2 bases at V and 2 bases at J, with 11 bases in the middle. In germline, CDR1 is MNHNS, CDR2 SASEGT. On this clone itself: Its antigen is unidentified.

Unexposed donor CD4+ T cells date from 2011-2018, before the COVID-19 pandemic. The chain combines TRBV6-1 with TRBJ2-3; D unresolved. This receptor was obtained from a human donor in good health. Sequencing was performed on memory CD4+ T cells from PBMCs. The CDR3 is CASSEHGISTDTQYF. The CDR3, as DNA: TGTGCCAGCAGTGAACACGGAATATCCACAGATACGCAGTATTTT.